This section outlines one T cell receptor beta chain sequence together with its context. In the authors' workflow: For nucleated cells, counts were estimated from reference gene primer amplification. Using immunoSEQ multiplex PCR, the repertoire was profiled, and TCRdb retains in-frame clones only, with some absent. That table is the source of V, J and clone size, and D and trimming were worked out from the DNA. The data contain about 53,000 clones, around four fifths of them singletons. These data come from a study of blood T cell repertoires in COVID-19. Turning to the study itself: There were acute and convalescent COVID-19 samples, and they came from the United States, Italy and Spain. T cells, B-cell-depleted T cells, or PBMCs supplied cDNA or gDNA.

This TCR was sampled from a human donor in a cohort sampled during active COVID-19. The sequenced material came from peripheral blood.

CDR3 bases: TGTGCCAGCAGCTGGGGAGGGGGACAGCCCCAGCATTTT. Protein: CASSWGGGQPQHF. The gene calls are TRBV3-1 (or the pseudogene TRBV3-2) and TRBJ1-5, with D possibly being TRBD1 (6 bases). Between the trimmed V and J ends, which lost 5 bases and 7 bases, there was a span of 12 bases. This CDR3 has 13 amino acids. Germline V gene data show CDR1 as LGHDT and CDR2 as YNNKEL (reference sequence).